This passage covers 20 T cell receptor beta chains from one sample sequenced in a study of control samples from healthy donors and cancer patients. Data came from immunoSEQ multiplex PCR; TCRdb stores just in-frame clones and leaves some out. The sample lists 90,000 to 130,000 clones; about 80% were seen once. Sequenced sample: blood. These receptors were taken from a man between 18 and 29 years old in good health.

The chain couples TRBV7-7 to TRBJ2-3; TRBD2 aligns across 8 bases. After removal of 6 bases from V and 4 bases from J, the junction contained 9 bases not matched to a gene. The CDR3 sequence is 15 residues long. Germline values: CDR1 SSHAT, CDR2 FNYEAQ (reference sequence). CDR3 sequence reads: CASSPRGGGSDTQYF. In nucleotides, the CDR3 is TGTGCCAGCAGTCCCCGGGGCGGGGGGTCAGATACGCAGTATTTT.

This clone was recorded once. The sample contains more than one DNA sequence encoding this CDR3. CDR3 bases: TGTGCCAGCAGTTTAGAGGGGGCGTTGTCAGGGGGGGGGAACACCGGGGAGCTGTTTTTT. Its protein is CASSLEGALSGGGNTGELFF. The chain has TRBV27 and TRBJ2-2; possibly TRBD1 or TRBD2 for D (7 bases each). The germline V gene has CDR1 MNHEY and CDR2 SMNVEV (reference sequence). CDR3 length: 20 residues. Trimming cost V 2 bases and J 1 base, with 23 bases left between them.

The rearrangement uses TRBV10-2 and TRBJ2-2; 7 nucleotides line up with TRBD1. V shed 6 bases, J shed 2 bases, and the junction held 6 bases outside the gene matches. This CDR3 contains 15 residues. Germline CDR1 WSHSY, CDR2 SAAADI. The CDR3, as DNA: TGCGCCAGCAGGTCGCCAGGGGGAAACACCGGGGAGCTGTTTTTT. This codes for CASRSPGGNTGELFF.

This clone was observed a few times. V and J are TRBV28 and TRBJ2-3, with TRBD1 matching over 10 bases. Germline assignment: CDR1 MDHEN and CDR2 SYDVKM. CDR3 length: 16 residues. Trimming cost V 6 bases and J 3 bases; bases outside gene matches: 9. The CDR3 DNA sequence: TGTGCCAGCAGAGAGCTGTCGGACAGGGGGACAGATACGCAGTATTTT. Translating gives CASRELSDRGTDTQYF.

V usage is TRBV5-4 and J usage is TRBJ1-6; D might be TRBD1 (5 bases). With 0 bases removed from V and 10 bases from J, the gap between germline ends came to 11 bases. The V gene's germline CDR1 is SGHNT and CDR2 YYREEE (reference sequence). The length of the CDR3 is 14 residues. This CDR3 reads CASSLGTTRSPLHF. CDR3 DNA: TGTGCCAGCAGCTTGGGGACAACGAGATCACCCCTCCACTTT.

The chain links TRBV29-1 to TRBJ1-2; unclear D gene. The V gene lost 0 bases and the J gene lost 8 bases, with 19 bases spanning the gap. CDR1 is SQVTM, CDR2 ANQGSEA, per germline. This CDR3 is built from 15 residues. The CDR3 here is CSVEDPAGYGYGYTF. The CDR3 region has the DNA TGCAGCGTTGAAGATCCCGCGGGGTATGGGTACGGCTACACCTTC.

The CDR3 nucleotides read TGTGCCAGCAGTTTTGAAACTAGCGGGGACCGGCACTCCTACGAGCAGTACTTC. Translation: CASSFETSGDRHSYEQYF. The chain employs TRBV28 and TRBJ2-7, with 10 bases identical to TRBD2. The CDR3 loop spans 18 amino acids. Trimming removed 3 bases from V and 0 bases from J; junction bases left unmatched: 11. Germline CDR1 MDHEN, CDR2 SYDVKM.

The chain uses TRBV7-8 and TRBJ2-1; D may be TRBD2 (6 bases). CDR3 length: 14 residues. Trimming took 4 bases from V and 4 from J, leaving 11 bases between them. Germline CDR1 reads SGHVS; CDR2 reads FQNEAQ. The CDR3 here is CASSSLAAYNEQFF. DNA for the CDR3: TGTGCCAGCAGCTCATTAGCGGCATACAATGAGCAGTTCTTC.

The V call is TRBV3-1 (or the pseudogene TRBV3-2), the J call TRBJ2-7; TRBD2 is a possible D gene (5 bases). This CDR3 contains 17 residues. Trimming removed 1 base from V and 1 base from J, with 17 bases in between. Germline CDR1 reads LGHDT; CDR2 reads YNNKEL (reference sequence). CDR3 nucleotide sequence: TGTGCCAGCAGCCAAGGTTTACCACCCGAGGGATCCTACGAGCAGTACGTC. Amino acid sequence: CASSQGLPPEGSYEQYV.

This chain joins TRBV12-3 or TRBV12-4 and TRBJ1-1, with 9 bases aligning to TRBD1. The CDR3 spans 13 residues. Trimming at V came to 3 bases and at J to 11 bases, leaving 7 bases not matched to a gene. CDR3 in DNA: TGTGCCAGCAGTTTCTACGGGACAGGGCCTGCTTTCTTT. Amino acid sequence: CASSFYGTGPAFF.

In DNA form, the CDR3 reads TGTGCCTGGAGTGGGACCTTACGAGGCTCCTACGAGCAGTACTTC. Its translation is CAWSGTLRGSYEQYF. This chain connects TRBV30 to TRBJ2-7; D is uncertain. The CDR3 has 15 amino acids. The germline V and J ends were trimmed by 1 base and 0 bases, with 13 bases remaining between them. Germline V gives CDR1 GTSNPN, CDR2 SVGIG (reference sequence).

The chain employs TRBV6-6 and TRBJ1-2; D may be TRBD1 (5 bases). Trimming shortened V by 5 bases and J by 5 bases, and 12 bases separated the two germline ends. The CDR3 consists of 13 residues. Per the germline V gene, CDR1 is MNHNY and CDR2 is SVGAGI (reference sequence). CDR3 sequence: CASSPGPVYGYTF. The CDR3 nucleotides are TGTGCCAGCAGTCCGGGACCGGTTTATGGCTACACCTTC.

This clone was observed once. V gene TRBV24-1 combines with J gene TRBJ2-5, with a weak D call TRBD1 (6 bases). Trimming took off 2 bases at V and 5 bases at J, with 20 bases between the two ends. Germline V gives CDR1 KGHDR, CDR2 SFDVKD. This CDR3 region has 17 residues. In nucleotides, the CDR3 is TGTGCCACCAGTGATTCTAATGGCCGGAGACAGGCGGAGACCCAGTACTTC. Protein product: CATSDSNGRRQAETQYF.

This chain connects TRBV6-2 or TRBV6-3 to TRBJ2-1; TRBD2 matches at 7 bases. Germline CDR1 reads MNHEY; CDR2 reads SVGEGT. CDR3 size: 17 residues. The V and J ends lost 6 bases and 0 bases, in that order; junction bases with no gene match: 11. CDR3 DNA sequence: TGTGCCAGCAGCCCACTTCTAGCGGCTCGCTCCTACAATGAGCAGTTCTTC. Encoded protein: CASSPLLAARSYNEQFF.

The chain joins TRBV20-1 to TRBJ2-7; D ambiguous. CDR3 length: 11 residues. The germline V gene has CDR1 DFQATT and CDR2 SNEGSKA (reference sequence). V was cut by 5 bases and J by 3 bases, with 8 bases left in between. CDR3 amino acids: CSALINYEQYV. CDR3 in DNA: TGCAGTGCTCTCATTAACTACGAGCAGTACGTC.

This clone was picked up one time. This rearrangement joins TRBV14 to TRBJ2-6; D call uncertain. Between the trimmed V and J ends, which lost 0 bases and 4 bases, there was a span of 13 bases. Germline V gives CDR1 SGHDN, CDR2 FVKESK. CDR3 size: 17 residues. CDR3 bases: TGTGCCAGCAGCCAAGAGGGTTTCCGGACGGGGGCCAACGTCCTGACTTTC. Its translation is CASSQEGFRTGANVLTF.

CDR3 sequence (DNA): TGTGCCAGCAGCTTACCCCCCGCTTGGAGCTCCTACAATGAGCAGTTCTTC. Its translation: CASSLPPAWSSYNEQFF. The chain links TRBV7-8 to TRBJ2-1; D remains ambiguous. Germline CDR1 and CDR2: SGHVS and FQNEAQ. This CDR3 region has 17 residues. V lost 2 bases, J lost 0 bases, and 14 bases lay in between.

The gene calls are TRBV6-5 and TRBJ2-7; 7 nucleotides agree with TRBD1. Germline trimming cut 7 bases from V and 5 bases from J; bases unmatched to any gene: 5. The CDR3 runs to 12 residues. The germline CDR1 and CDR2 sequences are MNHEY and SVGAGI. The CDR3 protein is CASNRGGHEQYF. The CDR3 bases are TGTGCCAGCAACAGGGGTGGCCACGAGCAGTACTTC.

The CDR3 nucleotides read TGTGCCAGCAGCCCCCAGGGACACTCCCAAGAGACCCAGTACTTC. Encoded protein: CASSPQGHSQETQYF. The V gene is TRBV11-1, the J gene TRBJ2-5; D might be TRBD1 (6 bases). The CDR3 covers 15 residues. Per germline, CDR1 SGHAT and CDR2 FQDESV (reference sequence). Deletions cut 5 bases from V and 1 base from J, with 14 bases between.

The rearrangement links TRBV12-3 or TRBV12-4 to TRBJ1-6; 7 bases map to TRBD1. The CDR3 is 13 amino acids. Trimming at V came to 6 bases and at J to 11 bases, leaving 7 bases not matched to a gene. The CDR3, as DNA: TGTGCCAGCAGGGGAGACAGGGTGGCACCCCTCCACTTT. Translated, it gives CASRGDRVAPLHF.